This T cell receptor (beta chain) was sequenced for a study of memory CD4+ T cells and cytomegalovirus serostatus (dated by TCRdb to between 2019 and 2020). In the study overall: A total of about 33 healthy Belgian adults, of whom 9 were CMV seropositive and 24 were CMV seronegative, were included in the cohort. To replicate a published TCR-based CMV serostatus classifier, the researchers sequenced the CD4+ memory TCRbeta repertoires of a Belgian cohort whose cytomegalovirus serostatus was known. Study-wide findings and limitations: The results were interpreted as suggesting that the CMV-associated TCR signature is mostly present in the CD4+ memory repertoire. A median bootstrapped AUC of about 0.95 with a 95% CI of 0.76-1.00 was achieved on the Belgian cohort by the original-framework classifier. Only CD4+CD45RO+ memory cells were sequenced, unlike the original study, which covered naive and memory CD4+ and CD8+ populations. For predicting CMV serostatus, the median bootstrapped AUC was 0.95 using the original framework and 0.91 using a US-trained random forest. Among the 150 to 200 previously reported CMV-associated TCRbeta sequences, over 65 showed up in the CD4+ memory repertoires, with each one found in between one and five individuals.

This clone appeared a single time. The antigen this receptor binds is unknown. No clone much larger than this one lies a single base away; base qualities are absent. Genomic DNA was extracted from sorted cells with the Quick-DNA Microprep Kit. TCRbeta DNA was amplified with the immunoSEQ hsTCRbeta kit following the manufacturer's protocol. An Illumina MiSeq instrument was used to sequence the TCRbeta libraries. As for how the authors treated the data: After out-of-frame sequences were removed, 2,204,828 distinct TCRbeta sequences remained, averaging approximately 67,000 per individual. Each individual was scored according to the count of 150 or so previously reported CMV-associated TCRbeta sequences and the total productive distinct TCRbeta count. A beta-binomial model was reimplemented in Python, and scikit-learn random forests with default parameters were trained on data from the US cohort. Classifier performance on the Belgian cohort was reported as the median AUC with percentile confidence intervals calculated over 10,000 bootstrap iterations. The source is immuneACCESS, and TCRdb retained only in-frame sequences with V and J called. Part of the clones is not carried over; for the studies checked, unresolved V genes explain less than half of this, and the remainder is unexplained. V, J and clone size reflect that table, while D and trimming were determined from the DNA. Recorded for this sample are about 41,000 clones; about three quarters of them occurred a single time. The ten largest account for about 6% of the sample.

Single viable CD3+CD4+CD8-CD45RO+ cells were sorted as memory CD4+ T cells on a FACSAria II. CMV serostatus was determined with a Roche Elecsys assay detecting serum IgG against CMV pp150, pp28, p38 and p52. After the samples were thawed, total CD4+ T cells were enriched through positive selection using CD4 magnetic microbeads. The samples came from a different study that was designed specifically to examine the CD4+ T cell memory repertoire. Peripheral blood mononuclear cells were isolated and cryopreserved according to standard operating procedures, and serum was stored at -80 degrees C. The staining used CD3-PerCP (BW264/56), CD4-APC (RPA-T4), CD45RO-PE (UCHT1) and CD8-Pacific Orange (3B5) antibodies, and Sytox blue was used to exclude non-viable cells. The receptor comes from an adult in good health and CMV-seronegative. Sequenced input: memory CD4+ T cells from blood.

This receptor carries the CDR3 CASSEARGTDTQYF. The DNA sequence is given as TGTGCCAGCAGCGAGGCCAGAGGCACAGATACGCAGTATTTT. The chain couples TRBV7-2 to TRBJ2-3, with no confidently assigned D gene. The CDR3 sequence holds 14 residues, the cysteine and phenylalanine included. Only CDR3 DNA is held: 42 bases, read in frame from base 1. At the junction V is shortened by 5 bases and J by 1 base, with 10 bases in between. Reading the germline V gene gives CDR1 SGHTA and CDR2 FQGNSA. When the CDR3 is completed using the reference TRBV7-2 and TRBJ2-3 genes on either side, the full variable domain is GAGVSQSPSNKVTEKGKDVELRCDPISGHTALYWYRQSLGQGLEFLIYFQGNSAPDKSGLPSDRFSAERTGGSVSTLTIQRTQQEDSAVYLCASSEARGTDTQYFGPGTRLTVL.